This TCR beta chain was captured in a study of blood T cell repertoires in COVID-19 (dated by TCRdb to the early 2020s). Background for the entire study: Samples from collaborators originated in the United States, Italy and Spain and spanned both the acute and convalescent phases of COVID-19. The prospective study material was composed of cDNA or gDNA derived from T cells, B-cell-depleted T cells, or PBMCs. Sample metadata almost always included a de-identified subject ID, COVID-19 status, age in years and sex. Samples came from the ongoing ImmuneRACE study (first 160 participants) plus 1,254 subjects from 6 global collaborators. HLA class I and class II types, where available, came from metadata supplied by the sample provider rather than from assay-based typing. The repertoires were released in a freely available public database intended as a resource for research on the immune response to SARS-CoV-2. Deeply sampled blood TCRbeta repertoires from subjects exposed to, actively infected with, or recovered from COVID-19 were included in the dataset.

The CDR3 spans 15 residues, from the cysteine through the phenylalanine. Just the 45-base CDR3 DNA is kept, in frame starting at base 1. Looking up the germline V gene yields CDR1 SGHTA and CDR2 FQGNSA. Germline trimming amounts to 2 bases on V and 4 bases on J, with 7 as the count of junction bases outside the gene matches. TCRbeta CDR3 regions were amplified from genomic DNA using the immunoSEQ Assay, a bias-controlled multiplex PCR. Per the original workflow: The number of nucleated cells in each sample was estimated from the amplification of reference gene primers within the assay. To quantify the absolute abundance of each unique TCRbeta CDR3 rearrangement, sequence reads were collapsed and filtered. Productive Simpson clonality was computed per sample as the square root of Simpson's diversity index over productive rearrangements. TCRdb mirrors the immuneACCESS table, restricted to in-frame sequences. Some clones are absent from its copies; in checked studies, under half trace to an unresolved V gene, and the reason for the others is unknown. D and trimming were read from the DNA, whereas the V and J calls and clone size are those reported in that table. In all, the sample holds approximately 270,000 clones, and 88% of those were seen once. Together, the top ten hold around 1.4% of the sample.

Broader findings and caveats from the paper: The amount of clinical and demographic metadata varied by source and participant and was provided uncurated.

The collaborating institutions used their own protocols to collect whole blood in K2EDTA tubes. For TCRbeta analysis, collaborators shipped samples in one of three forms: frozen whole blood, isolated PBMCs, or DNA extracted from either of those sample types. A note on this clone: Its target antigen remains unknown. No base qualities exist here, and no much larger clone lies one base off it.

In this chain, TRBV7-2 is recombined with TRBJ1-1, with 7 central nucleotides matching TRBD1. The sequencing sample was made of peripheral blood. The origin of this receptor is a man older than 75 with acute or convalescent COVID-19. The CDR3 reads as follows: CASSLSTGVATEAFF. The nucleotides read TGTGCCAGCAGCTTATCAACAGGGGTGGCCACTGAAGCTTTCTTT.